Following are 27 T cell receptor beta chains from one sample sequenced in a study of cytomegalovirus exposure and HLA in healthy donors (dated by TCRdb to about 2017). Library preparation used the immunoSEQ multiplex PCR assay. The multiplex PCR relied on a mix of 60 forward primers for TCR Vbeta segments and 13 reverse primers for TCR Jbeta segments. TCRdb provides this immuneACCESS table in a form limited to in-frame rearrangements. Some clones are lacking; in checked studies, under half of them reflect an unresolved V gene, and why the rest are absent is not known. This sample has about 300,000 clones in its table, and 86% of those were observed once. The top ten clones comprise 3% to 4% of the sample. Sequences were obtained from PBMCs. These receptors originate from a man aged 40-49 years in good health and CMV-seropositive.

This clone was counted a single time. Relative to the germline gene, one junction end is altered; a read error may explain this. The rearrangement links TRBV7-9 to TRBJ1-2; D perhaps matches TRBD1 (6 bases). Germline assignment: CDR1 SEHNR and CDR2 FQNEAQ (reference sequence). The CDR3 contains 16 residues. The CDR3 DNA reads as TGTTCCAGCAGCTTAATCTCGGCAGGGGTTAACTATGGCTACACCTTC. It translates to CSSSLISAGVNYGYTF. The full variable domain, rest sourced from reference TRBV7-9 and TRBJ1-2, is DTGVSQNPRHKITKRGQNVTFRCDPISEHNRLYWYRQTLGQGPEFLTYFQNEAQLEKSRLLSDRFSAERPKGSFSTLEIQRTEQGDSAMYLCSSSLISAGVNYGYTFGSGTRLTVV.

The genes are TRBV6-4 and TRBJ2-1; TRBD2 is a possible D gene (6 bases). The CDR3 sequence is 15 residues long. The germline gives CDR1 MRHNA, CDR2 SNTAGT. V was shortened by 3 bases and J by 9 bases, with 18 bases between the two germline ends. This CDR3 is CASSEDGDSTTEQFF. The CDR3 nucleotides are TGTGCCAGCAGTGAGGACGGGGACTCCACGACTGAGCAGTTCTTC.

The V and J genes are TRBV7-2 and TRBJ2-1, with 7 bases lining up with TRBD2. Germline CDR1 is SGHTA and CDR2 is FQGNSA. The CDR3 spans 15 residues. V lost 4 bases to trimming and J lost 6 bases; unmatched junction nucleotides: 9. The CDR3 DNA reads as TGTGCCAGCAGCTATCAAGCGGGATCGGGCAATGAGCAGTTCTTC. It specifies CASSYQAGSGNEQFF.

This clone appeared a single time. The chain recombines TRBV19 with TRBJ1-1; 8 bases align to TRBD1. Unmatched junction bases numbered 14, after V lost 11 bases and J lost 0 bases. Germline-derived CDR1 and CDR2 are LNHDA and SQIVND (reference sequence). The CDR3 has 16 amino acids. The CDR3 DNA reads as TGTGCCTCCGAGGTAGGGACAGGCCTTATGAACACTGAAGCTTTCTTT. Translated, it gives CASEVGTGLMNTEAFF.

J is TRBJ2-7 and V is TRBV5-1; D gene ambiguous. CDR3 size: 15 residues. Germline-derived CDR1 and CDR2 are SGHRS and YFSETQ. V was pared by 2 bases and J by 2 bases, with 14 bases between. The CDR3 sequence: CASSFVDSPTYEQYF. The DNA for the CDR3 is TGCGCCAGCAGCTTTGTTGACTCACCAACCTACGAGCAGTACTTC.

Concerning this clone: Other DNA sequences within the sample encode an identical CDR3. The chain employs TRBV6-5 and TRBJ2-2; possibly TRBD1 for D (5 bases). Trimming pared 7 bases from V and 0 bases from J, leaving 6 bases between. Germline V gene lookup returns CDR1 MNHEY and CDR2 SVGAGI. This CDR3 comprises 13 residues. CDR3 bases: TGTGCCAGCACCAGGGCGAACACCGGGGAGCTGTTTTTT. This codes for CASTRANTGELFF.

The J gene is TRBJ2-7, the V gene TRBV5-4; the D gene is possibly TRBD1 (6 bases). This CDR3 region has 13 residues. Germline CDR1 reads SGHNT; CDR2 reads YYREEE (reference sequence). V lost 4 bases and J 5 bases, leaving 13 bases between the germline ends. CDR3 residues: CASSPWGRDEQYF. CDR3 coding DNA: TGTGCCAGCAGCCCGTGGGGGCGCGACGAGCAGTACTTC.

The chain couples TRBV28 to TRBJ2-1; 9 bases agree with TRBD1. With 6 bases clipped from V and 7 bases from J, the junction kept 19 bases outside the gene matches. This CDR3 spans 18 amino acids. Germline values: CDR1 MDHEN, CDR2 SYDVKM. In DNA, the CDR3 is TGTGCCAGCAGCCCACACGCGGTCCGGGACAGGGCAAGGAATGAGCAGTTCTTC. Protein product: CASSPHAVRDRARNEQFF.

The chain carries TRBV19 and TRBJ1-4; 7 nucleotides agree with TRBD1. Trimming cost V 5 bases and J 5 bases; bases outside gene matches: 5. The CDR3 runs 14 residues. CDR1 is LNHDA, CDR2 SQIVND, per germline (reference sequence). The CDR3 DNA is TGTGCCAGTAGTCCCGGGACAGTGAATGAAAAACTGTTTTTT. This codes for CASSPGTVNEKLFF. Based on the CDR3 plus reference TRBV19 and TRBJ1-4, the full variable domain is DGGITQSPKYLFRKEGQNVTLSCEQNLNHDAMYWYRQDPGQGLRLIYYSQIVNDFQKGDIAEGYSVSREKKESFPLTVTSAQKNPTAFYLCASSPGTVNEKLFFGSGTQLSVL.

The V call is TRBV7-9, the J call TRBJ2-2; possible D gene TRBD2, 6 bases. The V gene lost 5 bases and the J gene lost 1 base, with 20 bases spanning the gap. In germline, CDR1 is SEHNR, CDR2 FQNEAQ (reference sequence). This CDR3 has 18 residues. CDR3: CASSPRFSGILNTGELFF. CDR3 DNA: TGTGCCAGCAGCCCCCGATTTAGCGGAATACTGAACACCGGGGAGCTGTTTTTT.

V usage is TRBV2 and J usage is TRBJ2-5; D uncertain. Per the germline V gene, CDR1 is SNHLY and CDR2 is FYNNEI. CDR3 length equals 11 residues. Deletions cut 2 bases from V and 5 bases from J, with 3 bases between. DNA of the CDR3: TGTGCCAGCAGTGAACGGGAGACCCAGTACTTC. It encodes CASSERETQYF.

This chain joins TRBV5-1 and TRBJ2-7, with TRBD2 matching 7 bases. CDR3 length: 11 amino acids. Germline values: CDR1 SGHRS, CDR2 YFSETQ. V gave up 7 bases and J gave up 6 bases; unmatched junction bases: 4. CDR3 sequence reads: CASGEGGEQYF. CDR3 nucleotides: TGCGCCAGCGGGGAGGGAGGCGAGCAGTACTTC.

The CDR3 spells CASSLLAGGPNEQFF. The DNA for the CDR3 is TGCGCCAGCAGCTTACTAGCGGGAGGCCCCAATGAGCAGTTCTTC. V and J are TRBV5-1 and TRBJ2-1, with 12 bases fitting TRBD2. The CDR3 is 15 amino acids. Germline trimming cut 2 bases from V and 6 bases from J; bases unmatched to any gene: 3. Germline V CDR1 and CDR2: SGHRS, YFSETQ.

The J gene is TRBJ2-2, the V gene TRBV10-2; TRBD2 is a possible D gene (5 bases). The CDR3 totals 16 residues. Germline V gene lookup returns CDR1 WSHSY and CDR2 SAAADI. V lost 4 bases and J lost 4, with 16 bases in between. This CDR3 reads CASSGPGVLSTGELFF. The CDR3 DNA is TGCGCCAGCAGTGGCCCCGGGGTCTTATCCACCGGGGAGCTGTTTTTT.

This chain joins TRBV25-1 and TRBJ2-1; 8 nucleotides agree with TRBD2. V lost 8 bases, J lost 6 bases, and 3 bases stayed unmatched. There are 12 residues in the CDR3. Germline V lookup: CDR1 MGHDK, CDR2 SYGVNS. This CDR3 is CASGGTSNEQFF. CDR3 nucleotides: TGTGCCAGCGGAGGGACTAGCAATGAGCAGTTCTTC.

The V gene is TRBV27, the J gene TRBJ1-3; the match to TRBD1 covers 8 bases. This CDR3 has 16 residues. Losses at the gene ends were 2 bases for V and 0 bases for J; bases not matched to a gene: 3. Germline lookup yields CDR1 MNHEY and CDR2 SMNVEV (reference sequence). The CDR3: CASSLRQGISGNTIYF. The CDR3 region has the DNA TGTGCCAGCAGTTTACGACAGGGGATCTCTGGAAACACCATATATTTT.

This clone was observed a handful of times. The same CDR3 is also encoded by other DNA sequences in this sample. The chain links TRBV6-5 to TRBJ1-2, with 8 nucleotides matching TRBD1. This CDR3 spans 13 amino acids. CDR1 MNHEY and CDR2 SVGAGI come from the germline V gene. V shed 6 bases and J 5 bases; nucleotides not matched to a gene: 5. The CDR3 bases are TGTGCCAGCAGCCTACAGGGGGTATATGGCTACACCTTC. Its protein is CASSLQGVYGYTF.

The chain couples TRBV4-2 to TRBJ1-4, with TRBD1 identical over 9 bases. CDR3 length: 17 amino acids. The germline V gene encodes CDR1 LGHNA and CDR2 YNFKEQ. V gave up 0 bases and J gave up 6 bases; unmatched junction bases: 8. The CDR3 here is CASSQEIFHRGHEKLFF. The CDR3 DNA reads as TGTGCCAGCAGCCAAGAAATTTTCCACAGGGGGCATGAAAAACTGTTTTTT.

The chain employs TRBV9 and TRBJ2-1; 8 bases map to TRBD1. Germline assignment: CDR1 SGDLS and CDR2 YYNGEE. Trimming removed 3 bases from V and 7 bases from J; junction bases left unmatched: 6. CDR3 length: 14 residues. CDR3 loop: CASSAQGAANEQFF. The CDR3, as DNA: TGTGCCAGCAGCGCCCAGGGGGCGGCTAATGAGCAGTTCTTC. The entire variable domain, with the rest obtained from reference TRBV9 and TRBJ2-1, is as follows: DSGVTQTPKHLITATGQRVTLRCSPRSGDLSVYWYQQSLDQGLQFLIQYYNGEERAKGNILERFSAQQFPDLHSELNLSSLELGDSALYFCASSAQGAANEQFFGPGTRLTVL.

The chain couples TRBV10-3 to TRBJ2-5; 14 nucleotides line up with TRBD2. Germline CDR1 reads ENHRY; CDR2 reads SYGVKD. This CDR3 has 16 amino acids. J gave up 4 bases and V 11 bases, and 12 bases lay outside the gene matches. CDR3 protein: CALLRGLAGEGETQYF. The CDR3 region has the DNA TGTGCCCTTCTAAGGGGACTAGCGGGAGAAGGAGAGACCCAGTACTTC.

The chain joins TRBV7-9 to TRBJ1-1; TRBD1 is a possible D gene (5 bases). CDR3 length: 14 residues. Germline lookup yields CDR1 SEHNR and CDR2 FQNEAQ (reference sequence). Trimming pared 1 base from V and 4 bases from J, leaving 10 bases between. The CDR3 loop reads CASSLEGAPTEAFF. CDR3 DNA: TGTGCCAGCAGCTTAGAAGGGGCCCCCACTGAAGCTTTCTTT.

The genes are TRBV10-3 and TRBJ1-4; 8 bases are a match to TRBD1. This CDR3 has 19 amino acids. Per the germline V gene, CDR1 is ENHRY and CDR2 is SYGVKD. V lost 10 bases to trimming and J lost 2 bases; unmatched junction nucleotides: 21. Written as DNA, the CDR3 is TGTGCCACCAAACCCACCACAGGGGGGGCTAGCAGGACTAATGAAAAACTGTTTTTT. It encodes CATKPTTGGASRTNEKLFF.

The chain carries TRBV27 and TRBJ2-7, with TRBD1 matching 7 bases. Per germline, CDR1 MNHEY and CDR2 SMNVEV (reference sequence). The CDR3 consists of 15 residues. Trimming at V came to 6 bases and at J to 2 bases, leaving 10 bases not matched to a gene. This CDR3 is CASSPTGAGPYEQYF. The CDR3 DNA reads as TGTGCCAGCAGCCCAACAGGGGCTGGGCCCTACGAGCAGTACTTC.

The chain joins TRBV15 to TRBJ2-2; D is possibly TRBD2 (6 bases). From germline, CDR1 is LNHNV and CDR2 YYDKDF (reference sequence). The V and J ends lost 0 bases and 5 bases respectively, with 10 bases between them. This CDR3 has 15 amino acids. The CDR3 bases are TGTGCCACCAGCAGAGATCGGGGACTGACCGGGGAGCTGTTTTTT. Translating it yields CATSRDRGLTGELFF. The full variable domain, with the rest looked up from reference TRBV15 and TRBJ2-2, is DAMVIQNPRYQVTQFGKPVTLSCSQTLNHNVMYWYQQKSSQAPKLLFHYYDKDFNNEADTPDNFQSRRPNTSFCFLDIRSPGLGDTAMYLCATSRDRGLTGELFFGEGSRLTVL.

This chain connects TRBV28 to TRBJ2-1, with 9 bases lining up with TRBD2. The CDR3 loop spans 19 amino acids. Germline assignment: CDR1 MDHEN and CDR2 SYDVKM. Unmatched junction bases numbered 14, after V lost 3 bases and J lost 2 bases. The CDR3 here is CASSFVISGSSATYNEQFF. The CDR3 DNA reads as TGTGCCAGCAGTTTTGTCATTAGCGGGAGTTCGGCTACCTACAATGAGCAGTTCTTC. Together with reference TRBV28 and TRBJ2-1, the CDR3 gives the full variable domain: DVKVTQSSRYLVKRTGEKVFLECVQDMDHENMFWYRQDPGLGLRLIYFSYDVKMKEKGDIPEGYSVSREKKERFSLILESASTNQTSMYLCASSFVISGSSATYNEQFFGPGTRLTVL.

V and J are TRBV28 and TRBJ1-2; weak D call: TRBD1 (6 bases). The CDR3 consists of 14 residues. Germline assignment: CDR1 MDHEN and CDR2 SYDVKM. Between the trimmed V and J ends, which lost 7 bases and 1 base, there was a span of 13 bases. In DNA, the CDR3 is TGTGCCAGCAAAAACCGGGACATTAACTATGGCTACACCTTC. Protein sequence: CASKNRDINYGYTF.

The chain carries TRBV18 and TRBJ2-1; TRBD1 matches at 8 bases. This CDR3 has 13 residues. Germline values: CDR1 KGHSH, CDR2 LQKENI. The ends lost 3 bases at V and 8 bases at J; junction bases unmatched: 3. This CDR3 is CASSPGQGYEQFF. Here the CDR3 DNA reads TGTGCCAGCTCACCTGGACAGGGCTATGAGCAGTTCTTC. Filled out from reference TRBV18 and TRBJ2-1, the complete variable domain reads NAGVMQNPRHLVRRRGQEARLRCSPMKGHSHVYWYRQLPEEGLKFMVYLQKENIIDESGMPKERFSAEFPKEGPSILRIQQVVRGDSAAYFCASSPGQGYEQFFGPGTRLTVL.